A single sample is the source of the 31 T cell receptor beta chains below, sequenced in a study of tumor-infiltrating lymphocytes in primary liver carcinoma. Synthesis of TCR beta cDNA was carried out from approximately 500 ng total RNA with a constant-region primer. Construction of TCR beta libraries relied on three successive nested multiplex PCR rounds employing slightly modified ARM-PCR. The opening two PCR rounds, about 11 cycles each, paired TRBV1-TRBV30 forward primers with a C-beta reverse primer. MiXCR was run by TCRdb on the multiplex PCR reads, yielding one entry per CDR3 protein. The sample records 100,000 to 150,000 distinct CDR3 sequences, under 65% being singletons. It was from around 18-30 mg of unsorted bulk tissue that RNA and DNA were co-extracted. The sequencing input was liver tumor tissue from sampling region 3. Subset here: tumor region T3, left-lateral pole. The receptors originated from a woman aged 60 to 75 with primary liver carcinoma and hepatitis B virus infection.

The chain recombines TRBV10-1 with TRBJ2-2; D is ambiguous. This CDR3 contains 12 residues. CDR1 and CDR2 (germline): WNHNN, SYGVQD (reference sequence). V was clipped by 6 bases and J by 6 bases, with 8 bases between them. For the CDR3, the DNA is TGCGCCAGCAGGAAGGGTTCCGGGGAGCTGTTTTTT. The encoded protein is CASRKGSGELFF.

There are many counts of this clonotype. This sequence joins TRBV28 and TRBJ2-7, with unresolved D. Deletions cut 5 bases from V and 6 bases from J, with 8 bases between. The CDR3 totals 11 residues. Germline V lookup: CDR1 MDHEN, CDR2 SYDVKM. Written as DNA, the CDR3 is TGTGCCAGCAGTACTCAGCGCGAGCAGTACTTC. Its translation is CASSTQREQYF.

This clonotype was found many times. V is TRBV6-1 and J is TRBJ2-5; tentatively, D is TRBD1 (6 bases). The CDR3 covers 15 residues. Looked up from germline, CDR1 is MNHNS and CDR2 is SASEGT. Trimming cost V 2 bases and J 2 bases, with 12 bases left between them. The CDR3 loop is CASSERDRQQETQYF. CDR3 DNA: TGTGCCAGCAGTGAACGAGACAGGCAGCAAGAGACCCAGTACTTC.

This clonotype showed up many times. V is TRBV6-2 or TRBV6-3 and J is TRBJ2-1; unclear D gene. V lost 6 bases, J lost 2 bases, and 11 bases lay in between. CDR1 MNHEY and CDR2 SVGEGT come from the germline V gene. The CDR3 has 14 residues. CDR3 nucleotides: TGTGCCAGCAGGGCCCAGCGTACCTACAATGAGCAGTTCTTC. It translates to CASRAQRTYNEQFF.

In regard to this clonotype: The conserved closing phenylalanine or tryptophan is absent in this CDR3, likely reflecting a read error. The chain carries TRBV11-2 and TRBJ2-7; 9 positions agree with TRBD2. The CDR3 totals 17 residues. Germline V gene lookup returns CDR1 SGHAT and CDR2 FQNNGV. The CDR3 DNA sequence: TGTGCCAGCAGCCTAGATCGAATGTCAGCGGGAGGCGACGAGCAGTACCTC. This codes for CASSLDRMSAGGDEQYL.

This clonotype was seen only a few times. The junction departs from the called germline gene at one end, perhaps through a read error. The V and J genes are TRBV11-3 and TRBJ2-1; no clear D. Germline CDR1 is SGHNT and CDR2 is YENEEA. The length of the CDR3 is 17 residues. The CDR3 DNA follows: TGTACCAGCAGCTCCCGGGTGGCGCGGACCATGGGCAATGAACAGTTCTTC. It yields the protein CTSSSRVARTMGNEQFF. Together with reference TRBV11-3 and TRBJ2-1, the CDR3 gives the full variable domain: EAGVVQSPRYKIIEKKQPVAFWCNPISGHNTLYWYLQNLGQGPELLIRYENEEAVDDSQLPKDRFSAERLKGVDSTLKIQPAELGDSAVYLCTSSSRVARTMGNEQFFGPGTRLTVL.

This chain joins TRBV6-4 and TRBJ2-1; 9 nucleotides agree with TRBD2. The CDR3 contains 14 residues. Trimming cost V 6 bases and J 10 bases; bases outside gene matches: 10. Germline V gene data show CDR1 as MRHNA and CDR2 as SNTAGT. The CDR3 spells CASRIAGEMGEQFF. The CDR3 coding sequence is TGTGCCAGCAGAATAGCGGGAGAGATGGGAGAGCAGTTCTTC.

Of note for this clonotype: A read error may be the cause here, since a much bigger clone is one base away. V gene TRBV7-8 combines with J gene TRBJ2-2, with D tentatively TRBD2 (6 bases). This CDR3 comprises 15 residues. Germline V lookup: CDR1 SGHVS, CDR2 FQNEAQ. Trimming shortened V by 10 bases and J by 6 bases, and 21 bases separated the two germline ends. The CDR3 nucleotides read TGTGCCAACAGTGACCCGGGACTTTCAGCCGGGGAGCTGTTTTTT. It is translated as CANSDPGLSAGELFF.

Regarding this clonotype: A read error may explain this, as a much larger clone is one base away. This rearrangement joins TRBV6-4 to TRBJ2-3; 7 bases align to TRBD1. The CDR3 is made up of 13 amino acids. Germline CDR1 and CDR2: MRHNA and SNTAGT. For the CDR3, the DNA is TGTGCCAGCAGTGACTCAGGGACAGATACGCACTATTTT. Encoded protein: CASSDSGTDTHYF.

Note on this clonotype: The junction departs from the called germline gene at one end, perhaps through a read error. This chain joins TRBV28 and TRBJ2-3; 8 bases match TRBD1. The CDR3 has 16 residues. Germline CDR1 reads MDHEN; CDR2 reads SYDVKM. The DNA for the CDR3 is TGTCCCAGCAGTTCCCCCGACTGGACAGGGCCTGATACGCAGTATTTT. This gives the protein CPSSSPDWTGPDTQYF.

On this clonotype: This may be a read error, as it is one base from a much larger clone. The chain recombines TRBV6-5 with TRBJ2-1, with 16 bases aligning to TRBD2. J gave up 5 bases and V 0 bases, and 4 bases lay outside the gene matches. CDR3 size: 18 residues. Germline values: CDR1 MNHEY, CDR2 SVGAGI. Written as DNA, the CDR3 is TGTGCCAGCAGTTACTCGGGACTAGCGGGAGGGCGAGACAATGAGCAGTTCTTC. It is translated as CASSYSGLAGGRDNEQFF.

For this clonotype: A junction boundary mismatches the germline segment, possibly from a read error. The chain is built from TRBV11-2 and TRBJ2-3; D perhaps matches TRBD1 (6 bases). Germline lookup yields CDR1 SGHAT and CDR2 FQNNGV. This CDR3 has 13 residues. In DNA, the CDR3 is TGTGCCAGCAGCTTCCTCGGGACAAATACGCATTATTTT. It encodes CASSFLGTNTHYF. Full variable domain (outside the CDR3, taken from reference TRBV11-2 and TRBJ2-3): EAGVAQSPRYKIIEKRQSVAFWCNPISGHATLYWYQQILGQGPKLLIQFQNNGVVDDSQLPKDRFSAERLKGVDSTLKIQPAKLEDSAVYLCASSFLGTNTHYFGPGTRLTVL.

The table lists this clonotype with many counts. The chain uses TRBV28 and TRBJ2-2, with D perhaps TRBD1 or TRBD2 (5 bases each). This CDR3 has 16 residues. Per germline, CDR1 MDHEN and CDR2 SYDVKM. V shed 5 bases and J shed 2 bases, with 15 bases lying between them. The CDR3 here is CASSVGTATNTGELFF. The DNA of the CDR3 is TGTGCCAGCAGTGTAGGGACGGCCACTAACACCGGGGAGCTGTTTTTT.

This clonotype was found once. In this CDR3 the conserved last residue, phenylalanine or tryptophan, is missing, so a read error is likely. The V call is TRBV11-2, the J call TRBJ2-7; 9 bases are shared with TRBD2. Germline values: CDR1 SGHAT, CDR2 FQNNGV. The CDR3 is 16 amino acids. Trimming cost V 5 bases and J 3 bases; bases outside gene matches: 11. CDR3 bases: TGTGCCAGCAGCCAACATACGGGGACTAGCAACTACGAGCAGTACTTA. Protein: CASSQHTGTSNYEQYL.

About this clonotype: The conserved phenylalanine or tryptophan is not found at the CDR3 terminus, so this likely reflects a read error. This chain connects TRBV14 to TRBJ2-5; 8 nucleotides match TRBD1. In germline, CDR1 is SGHDN, CDR2 FVKESK. The CDR3 contains 15 residues. The CDR3, as DNA: TGTGCCAGCAGCCAAGGGCGGACAGGGCGAGAGACTCAGTACTCC. Translating it yields CASSQGRTGRETQYS.

Regarding this clonotype: One end of the junction fails to match germline, which may point to a read error. The chain carries TRBV11-3 and TRBJ2-3; possible D gene TRBD2, 5 bases. Germline CDR1 SGHNT, CDR2 YENEEA. CDR3 size: 14 residues. The CDR3 DNA follows: TGTGCCAGCAACTTAGGAGGTTGGACAGATACGCAGTATTTT. This translates into CASNLGGWTDTQYF.

This clonotype has a handful of counts. Just one base apart from a much larger clone, this may be a read error. The chain employs TRBV5-1 and TRBJ2-6; D is uncertain. The CDR3 sequence is 16 residues long. With 1 base removed from V and 2 bases from J, the gap between germline ends came to 10 bases. CDR1 SGHRS and CDR2 YFSETQ come from the germline V gene. The CDR3 coding sequence is TGCGCCAGCAGCTTGTATTTCGAGGCTGGGGCCAACGTCCTGACTTTC. It codes for CASSLYFEAGANVLTF.

Note on this clonotype: Germline is not matched at one junction end, which may reflect a read error. The genes are TRBV11-2 and TRBJ1-2; TRBD1 is a possible D gene (5 bases). Germline V gene data show CDR1 as SGHAT and CDR2 as FQNNGV. The CDR3 covers 15 residues. This CDR3 is CVSSLDPSGKCGYTF. Here the CDR3 DNA reads TGTGTCAGCAGCTTAGATCCCTCAGGGAAGTGTGGCTACACCTTC.

This clonotype appeared once. The chain couples TRBV2 to TRBJ2-7; 8 bases are a match to TRBD2. This CDR3 has 14 residues. Germline values: CDR1 SNHLY, CDR2 FYNNEI. Losses at the gene ends were 8 bases for V and 7 bases for J; bases not matched to a gene: 13. The DNA for the CDR3 is TGTGCCAGCGCCCCCATAGCGGGATCGAGTGAGCAGTACTTC. Translation: CASAPIAGSSEQYF. The complete variable domain, with remaining parts taken from reference TRBV2 and TRBJ2-7, reads EPEVTQTPSHQVTQMGQEVILRCVPISNHLYFYWYRQILGQKVEFLVSFYNNEISEKSEIFDDQFSVERPDGSNFTLKIRSTKLEDSAMYFCASAPIAGSSEQYFGPGTRLTVT.

Notes on this clonotype: Without the conserved terminal phenylalanine or tryptophan, this CDR3 likely stems from a read error. The V gene is TRBV10-3, the J gene TRBJ1-1; TRBD1 aligns across 7 bases. The germline V gene has CDR1 ENHRY and CDR2 SYGVKD. The CDR3 runs to 13 residues. Here the CDR3 reads CAISPTGNAEAFL. CDR3 coding DNA: TGTGCCATCAGTCCGACAGGGAACGCTGAAGCTTTCTTA.

This clonotype was picked up many times. The J gene is TRBJ2-1, the V gene TRBV5-5, with D unresolved. Trimming pared 4 bases from V and 7 bases from J, leaving 15 bases between. Germline CDR1 is SGHKS and CDR2 is YYEKEE (reference sequence). The CDR3 is made up of 14 amino acids. The CDR3 is CASSHSLMLNEQFF. CDR3 nucleotide sequence: TGTGCCAGCAGCCACTCCCTGATGCTAAATGAGCAGTTCTTC. The full variable domain, with the rest looked up from reference TRBV5-5 and TRBJ2-1, is DAGVTQSPTHLIKTRGQQVTLRCSPISGHKSVSWYQQVLGQGPQFIFQYYEKEERGRGNFPDRFSARQFPNYSSELNVNALLLGDSALYLCASSHSLMLNEQFFGPGTRLTVL.

About this clonotype: One end of the junction does not line up with germline, which may come from a read error. This chain links TRBV28 with TRBJ1-1; a possible D gene is TRBD1 (5 bases). Per the germline V gene, CDR1 is MDHEN and CDR2 is SYDVKM. The CDR3 runs 13 residues. CDR3 sequence reads: CAISGGGVAEALF. The CDR3 DNA sequence: TGTGCCATCTCTGGGGGTGGAGTCGCTGAAGCTCTCTTT. The whole variable domain, filled in from reference TRBV28 and TRBJ1-1, reads DVKVTQSSRYLVKRTGEKVFLECVQDMDHENMFWYRQDPGLGLRLIYFSYDVKMKEKGDIPEGYSVSREKKERFSLILESASTNQTSMYLCAISGGGVAEALFGQGTRLTVV.

This clonotype has a count of ten or more. V usage is TRBV7-9 and J usage is TRBJ2-7; D may be TRBD1 (6 bases). The CDR3 loop spans 13 amino acids. V shed 8 bases and J shed 5 bases, with 16 bases lying between them. Per the germline V gene, CDR1 is SEHNR and CDR2 is FQNEAQ (reference sequence). In DNA form, the CDR3 reads TGTGCCAGCTCCTGGGGCAGGGACAACGAGCAGTACTTC. It encodes CASSWGRDNEQYF.

The V call is TRBV20-1, the J call TRBJ2-7; D possibly corresponds to TRBD2 (5 bases). Trimming left V 5 bases short and J 3 bases short, with 14 bases between. Germline V gene lookup returns CDR1 DFQATT and CDR2 SNEGSKA (reference sequence). The CDR3 sequence is 13 residues long. The CDR3 spells CSARDFSFYEQYF. The CDR3 coding sequence is TGCAGTGCTCGGGATTTTAGCTTCTACGAGCAGTACTTC.

Note on this clonotype: Mismatch with germline at one junction end may stem from a read error. The chain has TRBV11-2 and TRBJ2-2; no firm D call. The CDR3 loop spans 16 amino acids. Germline-derived CDR1 and CDR2 are SGHAT and FQNNGV. The CDR3 DNA reads TGTGTCAGCAGCCCTCCGGGCCACTTGAACACCGGGGAGCTGTTTTTT. This gives the protein CVSSPPGHLNTGELFF. Full variable domain (outside the CDR3, taken from reference TRBV11-2 and TRBJ2-2): EAGVAQSPRYKIIEKRQSVAFWCNPISGHATLYWYQQILGQGPKLLIQFQNNGVVDDSQLPKDRFSAERLKGVDSTLKIQPAKLEDSAVYLCVSSPPGHLNTGELFFGEGSRLTVL.

In its sample, this clonotype was seen many times. This rearrangement joins TRBV5-1 to TRBJ2-2, with D perhaps matching TRBD2 (7 bases). Trimming took 4 bases from V and 5 from J, leaving 12 bases between them. The CDR3 is 14 amino acids. Germline V gene lookup returns CDR1 SGHRS and CDR2 YFSETQ. CDR3 amino acids: CASSRGAGTGELFF. The DNA of the CDR3 is TGCGCCAGCAGCCGGGGGGCGGGGACCGGGGAGCTGTTTTTT.

About this clonotype itself: A much larger clone differs by one base, so this may be a read error. V is TRBV6-5 and J is TRBJ1-6, with a weak D call TRBD1 (6 bases). CDR3 length: 16 amino acids. Germline V gene lookup returns CDR1 MNHEY and CDR2 SVGAGI. V shed 6 bases and J shed 5 bases, with 17 bases lying between them. CDR3 in amino acids: CASSAPQSGDNSPLHF. The DNA for the CDR3 is TGTGCCAGCAGCGCCCCGCAGTCAGGGGATAATTCACCCCTCCACTTT.

This clonotype showed up many times. The V and J genes are TRBV5-1 and TRBJ2-1, with 8 bases matching TRBD1. From germline, CDR1 is SGHRS and CDR2 YFSETQ. J gave up 1 base and V 2 bases, and 2 bases lay outside the gene matches. The CDR3 runs 15 residues. The CDR3 reads CASSFTGGSYNEQFF. The CDR3 nucleotides are TGCGCCAGCAGCTTTACAGGGGGGTCCTACAATGAGCAGTTCTTC.

This chain joins TRBV28 and TRBJ2-7, with unresolved D. Trimming shortened V by 6 bases and J by 1 base, and 16 bases separated the two germline ends. The CDR3 spans 15 residues. Germline assignment: CDR1 MDHEN and CDR2 SYDVKM. This CDR3 is CASRKTGSASYEQYF. CDR3 nucleotide sequence: TGTGCCAGCAGAAAAACCGGATCAGCTTCCTACGAGCAGTACTTC.

This clonotype was seen more than once but under ten times. The J gene is TRBJ2-5, the V gene TRBV5-1, with 9 bases aligning to TRBD2. Per germline, CDR1 SGHRS and CDR2 YFSETQ. The trim removed 6 bases at V and 4 bases at J, leaving 10 bases unmatched. This CDR3 region has 15 residues. The CDR3 DNA reads as TGCGCCAGCAATAGCGGGAGAGGGGACGGAGAGACCCAGTACTTC. Its protein product is CASNSGRGDGETQYF.

This clonotype was recorded at least ten times. The chain employs TRBV29-1 and TRBJ2-3; no reliable D call. The germline V gene encodes CDR1 SQVTM and CDR2 ANQGSEA. Trimming took off 0 bases at V and 3 bases at J, with 1 base between the two ends. This CDR3 has 11 residues. Written as DNA, the CDR3 is TGCAGCGTTGAAGATACAGATACGCAGTATTTT. Translation gives CSVEDTDTQYF.